Described below is a single T cell receptor (beta chain) sequence and its context. Original data processing: For nucleated cells, counts were estimated from reference gene primer amplification. Some clones are missing from TCRdb's copy, which holds only in-frame ones; the method was immunoSEQ multiplex PCR. The V and J calls and clone size come from that table; D and trimming were worked out from the DNA. The table shows about 99,000 clones, with around 84% occurring only once. This sample was included in a study of blood T cell repertoires in COVID-19. Study at large: The cDNA or gDNA used as material had been derived from T cells, B-cell-depleted T cells, or PBMCs.

V was cut by 5 bases and J by 0 bases, with 13 bases left in between. Germline CDR1 SEHNR, CDR2 FQNEAQ (reference sequence). The CDR3 length is 15 residues. The chain joins TRBV7-9 to TRBJ2-5; no clear D gene. This TCR was recovered from a man in his 70s with active or convalescent COVID-19. The sequenced material came from peripheral blood. The CDR3 DNA reads as TGTGCCAGCAGCCCCGGCAGGATCTACCAAGAGACCCAGTACTTC. It is translated as CASSPGRIYQETQYF.